Each of the 30 T cell receptor beta chains below was sequenced from the same sample in a study of blood T cell repertoires in COVID-19. The repertoire was sequenced with immunoSEQ multiplex PCR; TCRdb's copy has only in-frame clones and lacks some. The sample has about 270,000 clones, 75% to 95% seen once. What was sequenced was PBMCs or T cells enriched from blood (not recorded which). The receptors were sampled from a middle-aged man who had been exposed to COVID-19.

V is TRBV27 and J is TRBJ2-6; TRBD1 aligns across 8 bases. The CDR3 consists of 16 residues. Germline V gene lookup returns CDR1 MNHEY and CDR2 SMNVEV (reference sequence). V lost 5 bases to trimming and J lost 4 bases; unmatched junction nucleotides: 7. The CDR3 coding sequence is TGTGCCAGCAGTCCCCGTACAGGGGGAGGGGCCAACGTCCTGACTTTC. This encodes CASSPRTGGGANVLTF.

The chain uses TRBV7-9 and TRBJ2-3, with 8 bases aligning to TRBD1. The CDR3 covers 16 residues. The V segment lost 5 bases and the J segment 3 bases; nucleotides outside the gene matches: 10. From germline, CDR1 is SEHNR and CDR2 FQNEAQ (reference sequence). The CDR3 sequence: CASSHTLGTGTDTQYF. CDR3 sequence (DNA): TGTGCCAGCAGCCACACTCTCGGGACAGGAACAGATACGCAGTATTTT.

The chain recombines TRBV7-2 with TRBJ1-1, with 8 bases lining up with TRBD1. CDR3 size: 18 residues. Looked up from germline, CDR1 is SGHTA and CDR2 is FQGNSA. V shed 5 bases and J 8 bases; nucleotides not matched to a gene: 22. The DNA of the CDR3 is TGTGCCAGCAGCCAACGCGATAGGACAGGGACGACTCTGGCGGAAGCTTTCTTT. It yields the protein CASSQRDRTGTTLAEAFF.

The chain is built from TRBV7-6 and TRBJ2-2; TRBD1 is a possible D gene (6 bases). CDR1 is SGHVS and CDR2 is FNYEAQ in the germline V gene. This CDR3 has 17 amino acids. Trimming removed 5 bases at V and 1 base at J, with 17 bases between. CDR3 sequence (DNA): TGTGCCAGCAGCCTACAGGGAAAGGGCAGGAACACCGGGGAGCTGTTTTTT. Translating it yields CASSLQGKGRNTGELFF. The full variable domain, its missing parts supplied by reference TRBV7-6 and TRBJ2-2, is GAGVSQSPRYKVTKRGQDVALRCDPISGHVSLYWYRQALGQGPEFLTYFNYEAQQDKSGLPNDRFSAERPEGSISTLTIQRTEQRDSAMYRCASSLQGKGRNTGELFFGEGSRLTVL.

Remarks on this clone: This same CDR3 is encoded by further DNA sequences in the sample. The chain carries TRBV19 and TRBJ2-7, with D possibly being TRBD1 (6 bases). CDR1 and CDR2 (germline): LNHDA, SQIVND (reference sequence). Trimming left V 3 bases short and J 4 bases short, with 10 bases between. CDR3 length: 13 amino acids. CDR3 DNA sequence: TGTGCCAGTAGTATCGGGCAGGGGTACGAGCAGTACTTC. Translated, it gives CASSIGQGYEQYF.

V gene TRBV7-2 combines with J gene TRBJ1-1, with D hard to call. V shed 3 bases and J shed 2 bases, with 10 bases lying between them. The CDR3 contains 14 residues. Germline V CDR1 and CDR2: SGHTA, FQGNSA. CDR3 sequence reads: CASSFGPTNTEAFF. The CDR3 DNA follows: TGTGCCAGCAGCTTTGGGCCTACTAACACTGAAGCTTTCTTT.

The chain uses TRBV19 and TRBJ2-2, with 9 bases that match TRBD2. This CDR3 is 17 amino acids long. V was clipped by 4 bases and J by 5 bases; unmatched bases: 11. Germline V CDR1 and CDR2: LNHDA, SQIVND (reference sequence). The CDR3 protein is CASSNVLAGIRTGELFF. DNA of the CDR3: TGTGCCAGTAGTAACGTGCTAGCGGGAATACGAACCGGGGAGCTGTTTTTT. Full variable domain (missing parts from reference TRBV19 and TRBJ2-2): DGGITQSPKYLFRKEGQNVTLSCEQNLNHDAMYWYRQDPGQGLRLIYYSQIVNDFQKGDIAEGYSVSREKKESFPLTVTSAQKNPTAFYLCASSNVLAGIRTGELFFGEGSRLTVL.

The V and J genes are TRBV28 and TRBJ1-2, with 8 nucleotides matching TRBD1. The CDR3 consists of 14 residues. The J segment lost 5 bases and the V segment lost 4 bases, leaving 6 bases of the junction unmatched. Germline V lookup: CDR1 MDHEN, CDR2 SYDVKM. As DNA, the CDR3 is TGTGCCAGCAGTTCAACCAGGGGGCGGTATGGCTACACCTTC. Residues: CASSSTRGRYGYTF.

The V call is TRBV19, the J call TRBJ2-7; D remains unclear. Deletions cut 3 bases from V and 3 bases from J, with 12 bases between. The germline V gene encodes CDR1 LNHDA and CDR2 SQIVND (reference sequence). CDR3 size: 14 residues. The CDR3 reads CASSMWSRYYEQYF. CDR3 in DNA: TGTGCCAGTAGTATGTGGAGCCGTTACTACGAGCAGTACTTC.

In its sample, this clone was seen once. The CDR3 loop reads CASKAGQETQYF. The CDR3, as DNA: TGTGCCAGCAAAGCAGGACAAGAGACCCAGTACTTC. The gene calls are TRBV6-6 and TRBJ2-5; D gene uncertain. V lost 7 bases, J lost 2 bases, and 8 bases lay in between. The CDR3 has 12 amino acids. Germline loops: CDR1 MNHNY, CDR2 SVGAGI (reference sequence).

This rearrangement joins TRBV27 to TRBJ2-1; 10 bases match TRBD2. The V segment lost 8 bases and the J segment 7 bases; nucleotides outside the gene matches: 11. This CDR3 has 15 residues. Germline V gives CDR1 MNHEY, CDR2 SMNVEV (reference sequence). The CDR3 DNA follows: TGTGCCAGCCTCGCACCGGCTAGCGGGAGTAATGAGCAGTTCTTC. Residues: CASLAPASGSNEQFF.

The V and J genes are TRBV28 and TRBJ1-2, with D tentatively TRBD1 (6 bases). In germline, CDR1 is MDHEN, CDR2 SYDVKM. This CDR3 has 15 amino acids. Between the trimmed V and J ends, which lost 4 bases and 1 base, there was a span of 13 bases. The CDR3 spells CASSYYYRDNYGYTF. The CDR3, as DNA: TGTGCCAGCAGTTACTACTACAGGGATAACTATGGCTACACCTTC.

The rearrangement joins TRBV5-6 to TRBJ2-2; 8 bases align to TRBD2. Germline V gene data show CDR1 as SGHDT and CDR2 as YYEEEE. V dropped 4 bases and J dropped 3; count of bases not matched to a gene: 11. This CDR3 contains 17 residues. The CDR3 region is CASSPLKLAVDTGELFF. The CDR3, as DNA: TGTGCCAGCAGCCCCTTGAAACTAGCGGTGGACACCGGGGAGCTGTTTTTT.

V and J are TRBV7-2 and TRBJ1-5, with D possibly being TRBD1 (6 bases). Germline-derived CDR1 and CDR2 are SGHTA and FQGNSA. V gave up 5 bases and J gave up 6 bases, with 11 bases separating them. The CDR3 is made up of 13 amino acids. The CDR3 region is CASSLTGSQPQHF. The CDR3 region has the DNA TGTGCCAGCAGCCTGACAGGAAGTCAGCCCCAGCATTTT.

A single count supports this clone. The chain has TRBV24-1 and TRBJ2-5; 7 bases match TRBD2. Germline CDR1 and CDR2: KGHDR and SFDVKD. J gave up 5 bases and V 9 bases, and 14 bases lay outside the gene matches. This CDR3 spans 15 amino acids. CDR3 nucleotides: TGTGCCACCGGGGAGGGGCAAGTAGGTTTCGAGACCCAGTACTTC. Protein product: CATGEGQVGFETQYF.

This chain joins TRBV13 and TRBJ2-7, with D tentatively TRBD2 (5 bases). Germline CDR1 reads PRHDT; CDR2 reads FYEKMQ (reference sequence). Trimming pared 5 bases from V and 1 base from J, leaving 15 bases between. The CDR3 runs 15 residues. CDR3 in amino acids: CASSLGLGSSYEQYF. The CDR3 nucleotides read TGTGCCAGCAGCCTCGGGCTAGGGAGTTCCTACGAGCAGTACTTC.

V gene TRBV5-1 combines with J gene TRBJ1-1; no clear D. The CDR3 loop spans 14 amino acids. The germline V gene encodes CDR1 SGHRS and CDR2 YFSETQ. Trimming removed 2 bases at V and 1 base at J, with 9 bases between. CDR3 DNA: TGCGCCAGCAGCTTACAGCTACAGAACACTGAAGCTTTCTTT. Protein: CASSLQLQNTEAFF.

The V gene is TRBV2, the J gene TRBJ1-2, with 10 bases fitting TRBD1. V was clipped by 8 bases and J by 8 bases; unmatched bases: 5. The CDR3 is 12 amino acids. Germline lookup yields CDR1 SNHLY and CDR2 FYNNEI. The DNA of the CDR3 is TGTGCCAGCTTAGACAGGGGGCCCGGCTACACCTTC. It is translated as CASLDRGPGYTF.

The DNA of the CDR3 is TGTGCCAGCAGCTACCGGGACATCTCCTACGAGCAGTACTTC. Its translation: CASSYRDISYEQYF. V usage is TRBV7-2 and J usage is TRBJ2-7; D may be TRBD1 (6 bases). Deletions cut 4 bases from V and 0 bases from J, with 10 bases between. CDR1 SGHTA and CDR2 FQGNSA come from the germline V gene. The length of the CDR3 is 14 residues.

The chain uses TRBV27 and TRBJ1-5; no clear D. V lost 5 bases and J lost 4, with 12 bases in between. Germline-derived CDR1 and CDR2 are MNHEY and SMNVEV (reference sequence). The CDR3 has 14 amino acids. CDR3 in amino acids: CASSTNAGNQPQHF. Here the CDR3 DNA reads TGTGCCAGCAGTACAAACGCAGGTAATCAGCCCCAGCATTTT.

This clone came up once. V usage is TRBV9 and J usage is TRBJ1-1; unclear D gene. Germline lookup yields CDR1 SGDLS and CDR2 YYNGEE. The CDR3 runs 13 residues. The V and J ends lost 0 bases and 7 bases respectively, with 10 bases between them. For the CDR3, the DNA is TGTGCCAGCAGCGTAGTACCTAATCGTGAAGCTTTCTTT. Residues: CASSVVPNREAFF.

The rearrangement uses TRBV3-1 (or the pseudogene TRBV3-2) and TRBJ1-2, with TRBD1 matching 7 bases. Germline CDR1 LGHDT, CDR2 YNNKEL (reference sequence). J gave up 2 bases and V 0 bases, and 3 bases lay outside the gene matches. This CDR3 contains 15 residues. The CDR3 is CASSQEWGQNYGYTF. The CDR3 nucleotides are TGTGCCAGCAGCCAAGAATGGGGACAGAACTATGGCTACACCTTC.

This chain uses TRBV7-2 with TRBJ2-7; TRBD1 is a possible D gene (6 bases). There are 14 residues in the CDR3. The V end was cut by 1 base, the J end by 6 bases, with 13 bases between. Germline loops: CDR1 SGHTA, CDR2 FQGNSA. The CDR3 sequence is CASSLVNRVVEQYF. The CDR3 DNA sequence: TGTGCCAGCAGCTTAGTGAACAGGGTGGTCGAGCAGTACTTC.

The rearrangement uses TRBV25-1 and TRBJ2-5, with no clear D. The CDR3 is made up of 18 amino acids. In germline, CDR1 is MGHDK, CDR2 SYGVNS. V was pared by 5 bases and J by 1 base, with 23 bases between. The CDR3 coding sequence is TGTGCCAGCAGTAAACCAGAGCCCCCTCTGCGGAGCCAAGAGACCCAGTACTTC. It is translated as CASSKPEPPLRSQETQYF.

The chain joins TRBV12-5 to TRBJ1-2, with D unresolved. This CDR3 has 15 residues. The V gene lost 3 bases and the J gene lost 3 bases, with 14 bases spanning the gap. The germline gives CDR1 LGHNT, CDR2 FRNRAP. The CDR3 reads CASGFGRLRDYGYTF. CDR3 coding DNA: TGTGCTAGTGGTTTTGGGCGTCTTCGAGACTATGGCTACACCTTC.

This chain joins TRBV11-2 and TRBJ2-2, with D possibly matching TRBD2 (6 bases). This CDR3 has 16 residues. Between the trimmed V and J ends, which lost 1 base and 5 bases, there was a span of 14 bases. Looked up from germline, CDR1 is SGHAT and CDR2 is FQNNGV. The CDR3: CASSLVILEGTGELFF. The CDR3 bases are TGTGCCAGCAGCTTAGTAATACTGGAGGGGACCGGGGAGCTGTTTTTT.

The chain joins TRBV18 to TRBJ1-1; 8 nucleotides match TRBD1. CDR3 length equals 16 residues. The germline gives CDR1 KGHSH, CDR2 LQKENI. Losses at the gene ends were 1 base for V and 0 bases for J; bases not matched to a gene: 4. CDR3 residues: CASSPRGQEMNTEAFF. The CDR3 nucleotides read TGTGCCAGCTCACCACGGGGACAGGAAATGAACACTGAAGCTTTCTTT.

The DNA of the CDR3 is TGTGCCAGCAGCTCCAGCGGAAAAAACACCGGGGAGCTGTTTTTT. This translates into CASSSSGKNTGELFF. The chain uses TRBV7-9 and TRBJ2-2; D may be TRBD2 (5 bases). This CDR3 is built from 15 residues. Germline CDR1 reads SEHNR; CDR2 reads FQNEAQ (reference sequence). Trimming took 4 bases from V and 2 from J, leaving 11 bases between them.

This clone appeared a single time. This chain links TRBV3-1 (or the pseudogene TRBV3-2) with TRBJ2-2; D is undetermined. The V gene's germline CDR1 is LGHDT and CDR2 YNNKEL (reference sequence). V lost 1 base, J lost 4 bases, and 16 bases lay in between. CDR3 length equals 17 residues. As DNA, the CDR3 is TGTGCCAGCAGCCAAGCACACGGCCAGACGGGCACCGGGGAGCTGTTTTTT. This encodes CASSQAHGQTGTGELFF.

The rearrangement uses TRBV7-2 and TRBJ2-7, with TRBD1 as a possible D gene (6 bases). In germline, CDR1 is SGHTA, CDR2 FQGNSA. This CDR3 region has 14 residues. The V gene lost 1 base and the J gene lost 3 bases, with 10 bases spanning the gap. The chain's CDR3 is CASSLVSGVYEQYF. Here the CDR3 DNA reads TGTGCCAGCAGCTTAGTGTCAGGGGTCTACGAGCAGTACTTC.